This entry lists 28 T cell receptor beta chains sequenced from one sample in a study of T cell responses to AZD1222 COVID-19 vaccine. Assay used: immunoSEQ multiplex PCR; TCRdb lists only in-frame clones, some missing. The sample lists roughly 160,000 clones; approximately 90% were seen once. The sample consisted of peripheral blood, taken 28 days after the second AZD1222 dose. The receptor source for this set is an adult who received the AZD1222 COVID-19 vaccine.

The chain is built from TRBV28 and TRBJ2-1, with TRBD2 as a possible D gene (6 bases). V was cut by 2 bases and J by 4 bases, with 9 bases left in between. Germline CDR1 and CDR2: MDHEN and SYDVKM. This CDR3 spans 14 amino acids. CDR3 coding DNA: TGTGCCAGCAGTTTAGGCGCGGGGTACAATGAGCAGTTCTTC. It encodes CASSLGAGYNEQFF.

CDR3 DNA: TGTGCCAGCAGGAGAGGGACAGGGGGCGGTCAGCCCCAGCATTTT. Its protein is CASRRGTGGGQPQHF. The chain joins TRBV2 to TRBJ1-5; 12 bases are a match to TRBD1. V lost 6 bases and J lost 6; bases outside the gene matches: 6. The CDR3 consists of 15 residues. Germline CDR1 and CDR2: SNHLY and FYNNEI.

The V and J genes are TRBV7-3 and TRBJ2-3; 7 bases are a match to TRBD2. The V segment lost 2 bases and the J segment 4 bases; nucleotides outside the gene matches: 6. There are 15 residues in the CDR3. CDR1 and CDR2 (germline): SGHTA, FQGTGA. The CDR3 sequence is CASSLGGSGADTQYF. The CDR3 DNA follows: TGTGCCAGCAGCTTAGGCGGGAGCGGCGCAGATACGCAGTATTTT.

With regard to this clone: Germline and junction disagree at one end, which may indicate a read error. The rearrangement links TRBV27 to TRBJ2-7; tentative D call: TRBD1 (7 bases). The germline V gene has CDR1 MNHEY and CDR2 SMNVEV (reference sequence). The CDR3 is 17 amino acids. The CDR3 sequence: CASSAKSRQGLSCEQYF. Here the CDR3 DNA reads TGTGCCAGCAGTGCCAAATCGCGACAGGGACTCTCCTGCGAGCAGTACTTC.

This rearrangement joins TRBV7-2 to TRBJ2-4, with 8 positions matching TRBD2. This CDR3 has 14 residues. V lost 5 bases and J lost 7; bases outside the gene matches: 7. Looked up from germline, CDR1 is SGHTA and CDR2 is FQGNSA. The CDR3 coding sequence is TGTGCCAGCAGCCAACGGGGGGGCGGGAACATTCAGTACTTC. Protein sequence: CASSQRGGGNIQYF.

This chain connects TRBV7-9 to TRBJ2-3, with TRBD2 matching over 9 bases. The V gene's germline CDR1 is SEHNR and CDR2 FQNEAQ (reference sequence). CDR3 length equals 17 residues. J lost 3 bases, V lost 2 bases, and 9 bases had no gene match. CDR3 DNA sequence: TGTGCCAGCAGCTTATTGGCGGGAGGGTCCCTAACAGATACGCAGTATTTT. Encoded protein: CASSLLAGGSLTDTQYF.

V and J are TRBV10-1 and TRBJ2-3, with D unclear. The V end lost 5 bases, the J end lost 6 bases, and 18 bases lay between the germline ends. The CDR3 extends over 15 amino acids. Germline V gives CDR1 WNHNN, CDR2 SYGVQD (reference sequence). CDR3: CASSYSPAGSDTQYF. CDR3 nucleotide sequence: TGCGCCAGCAGTTATAGTCCGGCAGGCAGCGATACGCAGTATTTT.

This clone showed up just once. The chain combines TRBV29-1 with TRBJ1-2; D unresolved. V lost 2 bases to trimming and J lost 8 bases, with 15 bases between them. Germline lookup yields CDR1 SQVTM and CDR2 ANQGSEA. The CDR3 has 13 amino acids. CDR3 in amino acids: CSVELVAAGGYTF. As DNA, the CDR3 is TGCAGCGTTGAACTGGTGGCCGCCGGGGGCTACACCTTC.

The rearrangement joins TRBV6-1 to TRBJ1-2; 8 bases fit TRBD1. There are 15 residues in the CDR3. Trimming removed 0 bases from V and 5 bases from J; junction bases left unmatched: 5. CDR1 and CDR2 (germline): MNHNS, SASEGT. The CDR3 nucleotides are TGTGCCAGCAGTGAAGCGCAAACAGGGGGGTATGGCTACACCTTC. It encodes CASSEAQTGGYGYTF.

V gene TRBV6-2 or TRBV6-3 combines with J gene TRBJ1-6, with a possible D match to TRBD1 (6 bases). This CDR3 spans 14 amino acids. Germline CDR1 and CDR2: MNHEY and SVGEGT. Trimming removed 2 bases at V and 10 bases at J, with 12 bases between. CDR3 residues: CASSYPPGVSPLHF. Written as DNA, the CDR3 is TGTGCCAGCAGTTACCCCCCAGGGGTGTCACCCCTCCACTTT.

The rearrangement uses TRBV27 and TRBJ2-1; TRBD2 agrees at 11 bases. Germline CDR1 MNHEY, CDR2 SMNVEV (reference sequence). The trim removed 9 bases at V and 8 bases at J, leaving 12 bases unmatched. CDR3 length: 15 amino acids. In nucleotides, the CDR3 is TGTGCCAGTCGCCGTCTAGCGGGGGGAAACGATGAGCAGTTCTTC. Protein sequence: CASRRLAGGNDEQFF.

The chain carries TRBV6-6 and TRBJ1-5, with TRBD1 matching 8 bases. The CDR3 is 15 amino acids. Germline CDR1 reads MNHNY; CDR2 reads SVGAGI (reference sequence). V shed 6 bases and J 2 bases; nucleotides not matched to a gene: 6. The CDR3 protein is CASSPGQGGNQPQHF. The CDR3 DNA sequence: TGTGCCAGCAGCCCCGGACAGGGCGGCAATCAGCCCCAGCATTTT.

This sequence joins TRBV10-3 and TRBJ1-1; D gene unclear. V shed 4 bases and J shed 0 bases, with 6 bases lying between them. Germline V CDR1 and CDR2: ENHRY, SYGVKD. The CDR3 runs to 13 residues. Here the CDR3 reads CAISGTLNTEAFF. The DNA for the CDR3 is TGTGCCATCAGTGGTACATTGAACACTGAAGCTTTCTTT.

The chain is built from TRBV4-2 and TRBJ1-2; 7 positions agree with TRBD1. This CDR3 comprises 16 residues. Germline V gene data show CDR1 as LGHNA and CDR2 as YNFKEQ. After removal of 4 bases from V and 2 bases from J, the junction contained 10 bases not matched to a gene. The CDR3 DNA follows: TGTGCCAGCAGCCCGCGACAGGGCCGGGCGAACTATGGCTACACCTTC. This codes for CASSPRQGRANYGYTF.

This clone has a handful of counts. The rearrangement uses TRBV4-1 and TRBJ1-5, with D unclear. Germline V gene sequence: CDR1 MGHRA, CDR2 YSYEKL. The V end was cut by 0 bases, the J end by 4 bases, with 7 bases between. The CDR3 is made up of 14 amino acids. This CDR3 reads CASSQDGRNQPQHF. Written as DNA, the CDR3 is TGCGCCAGCAGCCAAGATGGAAGGAATCAGCCCCAGCATTTT.

V usage is TRBV7-9 and J usage is TRBJ1-3, with no clear D. CDR1 and CDR2 (germline): SEHNR, FQNEAQ (reference sequence). The CDR3 is 15 amino acids. The V and J ends lost 5 bases and 5 bases respectively, with 16 bases between them. CDR3 region: CASSLTQDDRNTIYF. CDR3 coding DNA: TGTGCCAGCAGCCTAACCCAGGACGATCGAAACACCATATATTTT.

This chain joins TRBV30 and TRBJ1-6; no definite D call. V was shortened by 3 bases and J by 8 bases, with 5 bases between the two germline ends. Germline CDR1 GTSNPN, CDR2 SVGIG (reference sequence). The CDR3 sequence is 11 residues long. The CDR3 region has the DNA TGTGCCTGGAGCGCAGATTCACCCCTCCACTTT. Residues: CAWSADSPLHF.

This chain connects TRBV4-3 to TRBJ2-1; D gene ambiguous. CDR1 is LGHNA, CDR2 YSLEER, per germline. This CDR3 has 15 amino acids. V gave up 0 bases and J gave up 3 bases, with 9 bases separating them. The CDR3 protein is CASSQDNRRYNEQFF. The CDR3 coding sequence is TGCGCCAGCAGCCAAGATAATAGGCGCTACAATGAGCAGTTCTTC.

The rearrangement links TRBV18 to TRBJ2-5; D unresolved. Germline-derived CDR1 and CDR2 are KGHSH and LQKENI. The germline V and J ends were trimmed by 2 bases and 2 bases, with 9 bases remaining between them. This CDR3 contains 14 residues. The CDR3 nucleotides read TGTGCCAGCTCACCAGGGCACCTACAAGAGACCCAGTACTTC. It specifies CASSPGHLQETQYF.

The rearrangement uses TRBV10-3 and TRBJ1-4; TRBD1 agrees at 8 bases. The CDR3 has 16 amino acids. Germline trimming cut 6 bases from V and 5 bases from J; bases unmatched to any gene: 11. CDR1 is ENHRY, CDR2 SYGVKD, per germline. CDR3 residues: CAISGQGPSGNEKLFF. Here the CDR3 DNA reads TGTGCCATCAGCGGACAGGGTCCGTCGGGGAATGAAAAACTGTTTTTT.

This clone was detected only a few times. The rearrangement links TRBV3-1 (or the pseudogene TRBV3-2) to TRBJ1-3; D not certain. V was clipped by 2 bases and J by 10 bases, with 18 bases between them. The CDR3 is 15 residues long. Germline V gives CDR1 LGHDT, CDR2 YNNKEL (reference sequence). The CDR3, as DNA: TGTGCCAGCAGCCAATTGCGGCAGGCCACTGAAACCATATATTTT. Translating gives CASSQLRQATETIYF.

The V gene is TRBV11-2, the J gene TRBJ1-4; D perhaps matches TRBD1 (5 bases). This CDR3 has 16 amino acids. CDR1 is SGHAT, CDR2 FQNNGV, per germline. Trimming took off 0 bases at V and 8 bases at J, with 16 bases between the two ends. The CDR3 DNA follows: TGTGCCAGCAGCTTAGATGGCGGGACCAAGGGGGAAAAACTGTTTTTT. Protein: CASSLDGGTKGEKLFF.

This rearrangement joins TRBV5-1 to TRBJ2-5; the match to TRBD2 covers 14 bases. Germline assignment: CDR1 SGHRS and CDR2 YFSETQ. The CDR3 spans 17 residues. J lost 4 bases, V lost 4 bases, and 9 bases had no gene match. CDR3 sequence: CASSPGTSGRSVETQYF. The CDR3 DNA is TGCGCCAGCAGCCCCGGGACTAGCGGGAGATCGGTAGAGACCCAGTACTTC. Using reference TRBV5-1 and TRBJ2-5 for the parts outside the CDR3, the full variable domain is KAGVTQTPRYLIKTRGQQVTLSCSPISGHRSVSWYQQTPGQGLQFLFEYFSETQRNKGNFPGRFSGRQFSNSRSEMNVSTLELGDSALYLCASSPGTSGRSVETQYFGPGTRLLVL.

The chain uses TRBV6-2 or TRBV6-3 and TRBJ2-7, with D unresolved. The CDR3 sequence is 12 residues long. The germline V and J ends were trimmed by 2 bases and 4 bases, with 6 bases remaining between them. CDR1 and CDR2 (germline): MNHEY, SVGEGT. For the CDR3, the DNA is TGTGCCAGCAGTTACCGGCGGTACGAGCAGTACTTC. Translated: CASSYRRYEQYF.

The chain links TRBV7-6 to TRBJ1-1; D uncertain. The CDR3 has 15 residues. V lost 1 base, J lost 1 base, and 10 bases lay in between. CDR1 is SGHVS and CDR2 is FNYEAQ in the germline V gene. The CDR3 nucleotides read TGTGCCAGCAGCTTAGGGACCGCAGGGAACACTGAAGCTTTCTTT. It codes for CASSLGTAGNTEAFF.

The chain couples TRBV6-1 to TRBJ2-7; the match to TRBD1 covers 11 bases. Germline V gene data show CDR1 as MNHNS and CDR2 as SASEGT. CDR3 length equals 15 residues. V lost 2 bases, J lost 3 bases, and 3 bases stayed unmatched. The DNA for the CDR3 is TGTGCCAGCAGTGAAAGGGGGACAGGGGGCTACGAGCAGTACTTC. Translation gives CASSERGTGGYEQYF.

The genes are TRBV5-1 and TRBJ1-4; no reliable D call. Per germline, CDR1 SGHRS and CDR2 YFSETQ. Trimming removed 0 bases at V and 4 bases at J, with 7 bases between. The length of the CDR3 is 14 residues. The CDR3 protein is CASSLGQFNEKLFF. The DNA for the CDR3 is TGCGCCAGCAGCTTGGGCCAGTTTAATGAAAAACTGTTTTTT.

The chain is built from TRBV11-2 and TRBJ1-2; 10 bases map to TRBD1. The trim removed 3 bases at V and 2 bases at J, leaving 6 bases unmatched. In germline, CDR1 is SGHAT, CDR2 FQNNGV. This CDR3 has 16 residues. CDR3 protein: CASSFNPTGGNYGYTF. CDR3 coding DNA: TGTGCCAGCAGCTTTAACCCGACAGGGGGCAACTATGGCTACACCTTC.